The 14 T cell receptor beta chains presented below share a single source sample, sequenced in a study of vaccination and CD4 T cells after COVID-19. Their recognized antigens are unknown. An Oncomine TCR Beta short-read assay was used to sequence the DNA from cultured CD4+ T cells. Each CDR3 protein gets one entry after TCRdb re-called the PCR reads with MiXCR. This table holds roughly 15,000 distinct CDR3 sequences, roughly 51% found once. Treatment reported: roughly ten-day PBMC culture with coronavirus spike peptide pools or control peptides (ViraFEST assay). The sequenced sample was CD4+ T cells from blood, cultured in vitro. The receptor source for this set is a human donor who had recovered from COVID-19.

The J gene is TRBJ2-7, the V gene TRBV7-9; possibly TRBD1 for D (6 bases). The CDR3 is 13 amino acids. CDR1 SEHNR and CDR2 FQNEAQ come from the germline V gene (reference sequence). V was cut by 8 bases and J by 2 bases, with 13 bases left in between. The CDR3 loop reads CASADRIPYEQYF. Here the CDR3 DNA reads TGTGCCAGCGCTGACAGGATCCCCTACGAGCAGTACTTC.

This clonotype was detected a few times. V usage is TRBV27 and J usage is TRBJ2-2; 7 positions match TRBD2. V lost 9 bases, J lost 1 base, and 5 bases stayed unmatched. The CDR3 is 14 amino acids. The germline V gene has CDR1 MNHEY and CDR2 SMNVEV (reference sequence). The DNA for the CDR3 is TGTGCCAGTAAGCGGGGTAGGAACACCGGGGAGCTGTTTTTT. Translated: CASKRGRNTGELFF.

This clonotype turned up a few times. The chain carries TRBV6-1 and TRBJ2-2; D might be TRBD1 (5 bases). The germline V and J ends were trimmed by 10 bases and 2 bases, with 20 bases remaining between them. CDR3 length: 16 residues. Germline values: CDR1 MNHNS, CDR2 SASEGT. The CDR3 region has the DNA TGTGCCACCCGGGTCCTCAGGGTCGCCAACACCGGGGAGCTGTTTTTT. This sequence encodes CATRVLRVANTGELFF.

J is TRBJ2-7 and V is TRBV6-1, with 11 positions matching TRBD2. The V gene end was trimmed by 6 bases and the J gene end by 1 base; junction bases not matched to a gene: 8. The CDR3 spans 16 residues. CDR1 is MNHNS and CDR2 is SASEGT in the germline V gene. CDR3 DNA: TGTGCCAGCAGGAAACTAGCGGGAGAAAGGTCCTACGAGCAGTACTTC. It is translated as CASRKLAGERSYEQYF.

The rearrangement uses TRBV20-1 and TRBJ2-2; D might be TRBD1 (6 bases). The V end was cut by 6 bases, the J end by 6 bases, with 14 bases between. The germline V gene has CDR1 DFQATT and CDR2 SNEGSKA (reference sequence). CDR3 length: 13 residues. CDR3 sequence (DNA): TGCAGTGCCAGGGGCAGGGTGGCCGGGGAGCTGTTTTTT. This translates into CSARGRVAGELFF.

CDR3 in amino acids: CASSLVAGDRLNYGYTF. The CDR3 DNA is TGTGCCAGTAGTCTAGTAGCCGGAGACAGGCTAAACTATGGCTACACCTTC. The chain joins TRBV19 to TRBJ1-2, with D perhaps TRBD1 (6 bases). Germline V CDR1 and CDR2: LNHDA, SQIVND (reference sequence). V was shortened by 5 bases and J by 2 bases, with 21 bases between the two germline ends. CDR3 length: 17 residues.

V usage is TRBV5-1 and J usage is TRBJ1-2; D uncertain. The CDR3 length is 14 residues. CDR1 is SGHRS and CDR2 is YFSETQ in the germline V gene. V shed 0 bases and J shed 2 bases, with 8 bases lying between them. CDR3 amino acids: CASSLGVVNYGYTF. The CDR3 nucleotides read TGCGCCAGCAGCTTGGGTGTCGTCAACTATGGCTACACCTTC.

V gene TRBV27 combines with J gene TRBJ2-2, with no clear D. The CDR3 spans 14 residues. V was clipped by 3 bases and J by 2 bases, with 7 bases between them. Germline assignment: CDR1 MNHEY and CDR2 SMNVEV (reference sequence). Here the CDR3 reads CASSFLHNTGELFF. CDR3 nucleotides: TGTGCCAGCAGTTTTCTACATAACACCGGGGAGCTGTTTTTT.

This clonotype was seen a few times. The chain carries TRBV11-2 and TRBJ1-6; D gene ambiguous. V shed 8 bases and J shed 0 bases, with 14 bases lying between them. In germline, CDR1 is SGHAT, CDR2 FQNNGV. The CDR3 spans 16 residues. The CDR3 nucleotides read TGTGCCAGCGGTGCTTTGGCTGGCTCCTATAATTCACCCCTCCACTTT. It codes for CASGALAGSYNSPLHF.

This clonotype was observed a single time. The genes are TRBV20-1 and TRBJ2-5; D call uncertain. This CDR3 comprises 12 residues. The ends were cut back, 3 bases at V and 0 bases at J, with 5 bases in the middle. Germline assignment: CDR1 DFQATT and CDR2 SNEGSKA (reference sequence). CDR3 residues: CSASRNQETQYF. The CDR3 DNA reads TGCAGTGCTAGCCGGAACCAAGAGACCCAGTACTTC.

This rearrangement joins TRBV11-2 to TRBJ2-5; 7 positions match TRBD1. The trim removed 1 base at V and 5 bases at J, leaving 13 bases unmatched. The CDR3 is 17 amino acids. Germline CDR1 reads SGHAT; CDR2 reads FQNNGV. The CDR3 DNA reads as TGTGCCAGCAGCTTAGTACCCCAGTACAGGGGAGAGGAGACCCAGTACTTC. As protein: CASSLVPQYRGEETQYF.

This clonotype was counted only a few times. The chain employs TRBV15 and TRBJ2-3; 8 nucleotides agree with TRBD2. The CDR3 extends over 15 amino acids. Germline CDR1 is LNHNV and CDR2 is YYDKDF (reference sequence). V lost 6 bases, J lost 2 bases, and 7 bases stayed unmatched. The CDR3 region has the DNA TGTGCCACCAGTCGAAGCGGGGGACTCACAGATACGCAGTATTTT. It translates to CATSRSGGLTDTQYF.

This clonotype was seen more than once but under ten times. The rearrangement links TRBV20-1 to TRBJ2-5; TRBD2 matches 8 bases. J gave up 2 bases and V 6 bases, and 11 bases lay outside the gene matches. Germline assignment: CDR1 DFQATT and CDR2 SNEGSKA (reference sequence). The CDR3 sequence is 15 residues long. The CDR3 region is CSANNRGGIQETQYF. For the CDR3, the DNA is TGCAGTGCAAACAACCGGGGGGGCATTCAAGAGACCCAGTACTTC.

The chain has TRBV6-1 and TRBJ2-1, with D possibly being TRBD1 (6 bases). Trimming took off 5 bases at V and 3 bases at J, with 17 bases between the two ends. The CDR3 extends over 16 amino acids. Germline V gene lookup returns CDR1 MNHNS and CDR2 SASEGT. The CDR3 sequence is CASSQRQVLVYNEQFF. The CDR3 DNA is TGTGCCAGCAGTCAGCGACAGGTCTTAGTCTACAATGAGCAGTTCTTC.